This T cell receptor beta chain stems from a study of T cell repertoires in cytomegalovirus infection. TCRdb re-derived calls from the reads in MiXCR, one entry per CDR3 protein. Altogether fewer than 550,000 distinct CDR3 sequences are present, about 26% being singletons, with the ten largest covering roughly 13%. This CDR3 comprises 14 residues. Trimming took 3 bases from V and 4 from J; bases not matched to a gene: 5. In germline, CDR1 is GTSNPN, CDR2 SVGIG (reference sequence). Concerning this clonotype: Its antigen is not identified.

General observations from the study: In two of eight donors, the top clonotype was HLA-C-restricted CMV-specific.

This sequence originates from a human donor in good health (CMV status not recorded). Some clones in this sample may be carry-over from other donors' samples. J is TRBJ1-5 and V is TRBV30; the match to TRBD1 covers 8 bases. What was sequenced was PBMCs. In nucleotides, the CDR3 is TGTGCCTGGAGGGGGACAGGAGTGAATCAGCCCCAGCATTTT. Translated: CAWRGTGVNQPQHF. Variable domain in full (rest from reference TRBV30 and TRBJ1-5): SQTIHQWPATLVQPVGSPLSLECTVEGTSNPNLYWYRQAAGRGLQLLFYSVGIGQISSEVPQNLSASRPQDRQFILSSKKLLLSDSGFYLCAWRGTGVNQPQHFGDGTRLSIL.